The rows below give T cell receptor beta chains drawn from one sample of a study of blood T cell repertoires in COVID-19. Profiled with immunoSEQ multiplex PCR; TCRdb holds only in-frame clones, not every one. The table lists around 340,000 clones, around 88% of them singletons. Specimen: peripheral blood. Every receptor here comes from a woman in her sixties with COVID-19, enrolled during active disease. CDR3s include the opening cysteine and the closing phenylalanine or tryptophan. D genes are given only for firm matches. Expanded clones get a size class; other rows say once, few or many, or leave the size out.

V gene,D gene,clone size,J gene,CDR3 protein,CDR3 DNA
TRBV6-5,-,-,TRBJ2-7,CASSPTESEQYF,TGTGCCAGCAGCCCGACAGAAAGCGAGCAGTACTTC
TRBV19,-,-,TRBJ2-2,CASSISGNTGELFF,TGTGCCAGTAGTATTTCGGGAAACACCGGGGAGCTGTTTTTT
TRBV5-1,-,-,TRBJ2-4,CASSAGWDRKNIQYF,TGCGCCAGCAGCGCGGGGTGGGACCGAAAAAACATTCAGTACTTC
TRBV14,TRBD1,-,TRBJ1-1,CASSQLDRVIAFF,TGTGCCAGCAGCCAATTAGACAGGGTGATAGCTTTCTTT
TRBV5-1,TRBD2,-,TRBJ2-2,CASSSTSGNTGELFF,TGCGCCAGCAGCTCAACTAGCGGGAACACCGGGGAGCTGTTTTTT
TRBV6-5,-,-,TRBJ2-1,CASSYGSSYNEQFF,TGTGCCAGCAGTTACGGGAGCTCCTACAATGAGCAGTTCTTC
TRBV29-1,TRBD1,-,TRBJ1-5,CSVGQGNQPQHF,TGCAGCGTTGGACAGGGAAATCAGCCCCAGCATTTT
TRBV9,-,-,TRBJ1-1,CASSAQTTNTEAFF,TGTGCCAGCAGCGCACAAACAACGAACACTGAAGCTTTCTTT
TRBV7-2,-,-,TRBJ1-5,CASSSVGGPQPQHF,TGTGCCAGCAGCTCCGTGGGAGGGCCTCAGCCCCAGCATTTT
TRBV11-2,TRBD1,-,TRBJ1-2,CASSQGQANYGYTF,TGTGCCAGCAGCCAGGGACAGGCTAACTATGGCTACACCTTC
TRBV11-2,TRBD2,-,TRBJ2-5,CASSLTSGETQYF,TGTGCCAGCAGCTTAACTAGCGGAGAGACCCAGTACTTC
TRBV27,-,-,TRBJ2-7,CASSMGATEQYF,TGTGCCAGCTCAATGGGGGCTACCGAGCAGTACTTC
TRBV2,-,-,TRBJ1-5,CASSRQPVLYSNQPQHF,TGTGCCAGCAGCAGACAGCCCGTACTTTATAGCAATCAGCCCCAGCATTTT
TRBV18,TRBD1,-,TRBJ2-5,CASSPYTGVQETQYF,TGTGCCAGCTCACCATATACAGGGGTTCAAGAGACCCAGTACTTC
TRBV6-2/TRBV6-3,-,-,TRBJ1-1,CASGYSYTEAFF,TGTGCCAGCGGTTACAGCTACACTGAAGCTTTCTTT
TRBV7-2,-,-,TRBJ1-2,CASSLDGRGFYGYTF,TGTGCCAGCAGCTTAGACGGCAGAGGATTCTATGGCTACACCTTC
TRBV18,TRBD1,once,TRBJ2-1,CASSPGQVVNEQFF,TGTGCCAGCTCACCCGGACAGGTGGTAAATGAGCAGTTCTTC
TRBV6-5,TRBD2,-,TRBJ2-7,CASSYSGLANEQYF,TGTGCCAGCAGTTACTCGGGACTAGCAAACGAGCAGTACTTC
TRBV12-3/TRBV12-4,TRBD2,-,TRBJ2-7,CASRGGTEQYF,TGTGCCAGCCGGGGGGGGACCGAGCAGTACTTC
TRBV18,-,-,TRBJ2-3,CASSPTGTDTQYF,TGTGCCAGCTCCCCCACGGGCACAGATACGCAGTATTTT
TRBV6-5,-,-,TRBJ1-1,CASRLMGGTEAFF,TGTGCCAGCAGACTGATGGGAGGAACTGAAGCTTTCTTT
TRBV7-8,-,-,TRBJ2-1,CASSLVRAGGEQFF,TGTGCCAGCAGCTTAGTCAGGGCCGGGGGTGAGCAGTTCTTC
TRBV11-2,TRBD2,-,TRBJ2-1,CASSLSGGRLAGDNEQFF,TGTGCCAGCAGCTTATCCGGGGGCCGACTAGCGGGGGATAATGAGCAGTTCTTC
TRBV6-5,-,-,TRBJ2-3,CASSNSRQRTDTQYF,TGTGCCAGCAGTAATTCCCGACAGAGAACAGATACGCAGTATTTT
TRBV11-2,-,-,TRBJ1-6,CASSSQGSAYNSPLHF,TGTGCCAGCAGCTCCCAGGGGTCGGCCTATAATTCACCCCTCCACTTT
TRBV6-4,TRBD1,many,TRBJ2-2,CASSEELDRVTGELFF,TGTGCCAGCAGTGAGGAGTTGGACAGGGTCACCGGGGAGCTGTTTTTT
TRBV24-1,-,-,TRBJ2-2,CATSDSGAGPNTGELFF,TGTGCCACCAGTGATTCTGGGGCGGGACCGAACACCGGGGAGCTGTTTTTT
TRBV19,-,-,TRBJ1-1,CASSYSLNTEAFF,TGTGCCAGTAGTTACAGTCTGAACACTGAAGCTTTCTTT
TRBV12-5,-,-,TRBJ2-7,CASGLPLFEQYF,TGTGCTAGTGGTTTGCCCCTTTTCGAGCAGTACTTC
TRBV5-1,TRBD1,-,TRBJ1-1,CASSGGTGGAVGYTEAFF,TGCGCCAGCAGCGGCGGGACAGGGGGCGCTGTCGGGTACACTGAAGCTTTCTTT
TRBV6-6,-,-,TRBJ1-4,CASSPTQTVTNEKLFF,TGTGCCAGCAGTCCAACACAGACAGTAACTAATGAAAAACTGTTTTTT
TRBV7-9,-,-,TRBJ1-6,CASRSGDSPLHF,TGTGCCAGCCGCTCAGGCGATTCACCCCTCCACTTT
TRBV11-2,TRBD1,-,TRBJ2-7,CASSLGQGSSYEQYF,TGTGCCAGCAGCTTAGGACAGGGCAGCTCCTACGAGCAGTACTTC
TRBV13,TRBD2,-,TRBJ2-2,CASSLRGSGGRTGELFF,TGTGCCAGCAGCCTCCGAGGAAGCGGGGGCCGGACCGGGGAGCTGTTTTTT
TRBV7-8,-,-,TRBJ1-5,CASSPGTGLNQPQHF,TGTGCCAGCAGCCCCGGGACGGGACTGAATCAGCCCCAGCATTTT
TRBV25-1,TRBD1,-,TRBJ1-4,CASSELRDSMKLFF,TGTGCCAGCAGTGAACTGCGGGACAGCATGAAACTGTTTTTT
TRBV25-1,-,-,TRBJ1-6,CASSEWQDSTPLHF,TGTGCCAGCAGTGAATGGCAGGATTCTACACCCCTCCACTTT
TRBV2,-,-,TRBJ1-1,CASSDLGANTEAFF,TGTGCCAGCAGTGATCTGGGGGCGAACACTGAAGCTTTCTTT
TRBV6-2/TRBV6-3,-,-,TRBJ2-7,CASSRGWAGIRYAYEQYF,TGTGCCAGCAGCCGTGGGTGGGCAGGGATCAGGTACGCCTACGAGCAGTACTTC
TRBV19,TRBD2,-,TRBJ2-2,CATGWGGGDNTGELFF,TGTGCCACCGGGTGGGGCGGGGGTGATAACACCGGGGAGCTGTTTTTT
TRBV4-3,-,-,TRBJ1-2,CASSQVGAKNYGYTF,TGCGCCAGCAGCCAAGTAGGGGCTAAGAACTATGGCTACACCTTC
TRBV15,-,-,TRBJ2-5,CATSRGPTGQETQYF,TGTGCCACCAGCAGAGGACCGACAGGACAAGAGACCCAGTACTTC
TRBV27,TRBD2,-,TRBJ2-7,CASSFWGGDEQYF,TGTGCCAGCAGTTTTTGGGGGGGTGACGAGCAGTACTTC
TRBV10-3,TRBD2,-,TRBJ2-7,CAISETWTSGQAEQYF,TGTGCCATCAGTGAAACCTGGACTAGCGGGCAGGCTGAGCAGTACTTC
TRBV2,TRBD1,-,TRBJ1-2,CASGQGIGYTF,TGTGCCAGCGGACAGGGTATAGGCTACACCTTC
TRBV12-2,-,-,TRBJ2-2,CASRQSGTISPGELFF,TGTGCAAGTCGCCAAAGCGGGACTATCTCCCCCGGGGAGCTGTTTTTT
TRBV4-2,TRBD1,-,TRBJ1-5,CASSQEIRQGHPQHF,TGTGCCAGCAGCCAAGAGATTCGACAGGGGCATCCCCAGCATTTT
TRBV5-1,-,many,TRBJ1-1,CASSPQGWSTEAFF,TGCGCCAGCAGCCCACAGGGTTGGTCCACTGAAGCTTTCTTT
TRBV2,-,once,TRBJ2-7,CASYEGIEQYF,TGTGCCAGCTACGAGGGTATCGAGCAGTACTTC
TRBV11-2,TRBD2,-,TRBJ2-1,CATGGPLRYEQFF,TGTGCCACGGGGGGACCCCTCAGATATGAGCAGTTCTTC
TRBV4-1,TRBD2,-,TRBJ2-3,CASRKRETTDTQYF,TGCGCCAGCCGTAAGCGGGAGACTACAGATACGCAGTATTTT
TRBV6-6,TRBD1,-,TRBJ1-1,CASSYPGQPNTEAFF,TGTGCCAGCAGTTACCCGGGACAGCCGAACACTGAAGCTTTCTTT
TRBV6-1,-,-,TRBJ1-3,CASSKDQGRGSGNTIYF,TGTGCCAGCAGTAAAGACCAGGGAAGGGGCTCTGGAAACACCATATATTTT
TRBV7-2,-,-,TRBJ2-3,CASSLAETDTQYF,TGTGCCAGCAGCTTAGCAGAGACAGATACGCAGTATTTT
TRBV5-5,TRBD2,-,TRBJ2-3,CASSFSSGGSVILRTDTQYF,TGTGCCAGCAGCTTTTCTAGCGGGGGGTCAGTGATCCTTCGTACAGATACGCAGTATTTT
TRBV4-1,TRBD2,-,TRBJ2-5,CASSQDRGGETQYF,TGCGCCAGCAGCCAAGATCGGGGGGGAGAGACCCAGTACTTC
TRBV6-1,TRBD1,-,TRBJ2-7,CASSDGGTGSYEQYF,TGTGCCAGCAGTGATGGCGGGACAGGTTCCTACGAGCAGTACTTC
TRBV5-6,-,-,TRBJ2-7,CASSRNPPGEQYF,TGTGCCAGCAGCAGAAACCCCCCAGGAGAGCAGTACTTC
TRBV5-1,-,-,TRBJ2-4,CASRRQGGENIQYF,TGCGCCAGCAGGCGACAGGGAGGAGAAAACATTCAGTACTTC